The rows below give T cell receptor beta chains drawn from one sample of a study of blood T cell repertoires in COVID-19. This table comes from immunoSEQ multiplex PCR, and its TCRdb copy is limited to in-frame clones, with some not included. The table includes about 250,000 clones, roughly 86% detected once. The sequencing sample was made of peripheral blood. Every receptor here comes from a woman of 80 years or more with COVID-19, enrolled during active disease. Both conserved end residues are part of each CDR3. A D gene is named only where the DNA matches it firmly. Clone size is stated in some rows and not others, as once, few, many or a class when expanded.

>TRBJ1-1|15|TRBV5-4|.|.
TGTGCCAGCAGCTTGGGGCAGGGAATAATCACTGAAGCTTTCTTT
CASSLGQGIITEAFF
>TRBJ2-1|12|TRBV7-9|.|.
TGTGCCAGTGTCCCCGATAGAGGGAGCCAATTCTTC
CASVPDRGSQFF
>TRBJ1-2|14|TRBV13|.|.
TGTGCCAGCAGCTTAGTGGCAGGGGAGAATGGCTACACCTTC
CASSLVAGENGYTF
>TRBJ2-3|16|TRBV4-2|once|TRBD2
TGTGCCAGCAGCCCAGGGACTAGCGGGGGGGTAGATACGCAGTATTTT
CASSPGTSGGVDTQYF
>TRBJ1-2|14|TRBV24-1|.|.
TGTGCCACCAGTGATTCACAGGGCTCCTATGGCTACACCTTC
CATSDSQGSYGYTF
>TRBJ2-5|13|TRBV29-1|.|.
TGCAGCGTTGCACGGGGTGCGGGGGAGACCCAGTACTTC
CSVARGAGETQYF
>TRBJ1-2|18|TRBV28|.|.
TGTGCCAGCAACCCACTTTCCCCTGGGAGGGCCTCGAACTATGGCTACACCTTC
CASNPLSPGRASNYGYTF
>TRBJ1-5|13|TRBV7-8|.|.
TGTGCCAGCAGCCTTAATAGCAATCAGCCCCAGCATTTT
CASSLNSNQPQHF
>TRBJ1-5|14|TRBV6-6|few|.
TGTGCCAGCAGCCAGGGGTGGGGGAATCAGCCCCAGCATTTT
CASSQGWGNQPQHF
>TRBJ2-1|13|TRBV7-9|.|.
TGTGCCAGCAGCTTAGCGGGCTTTAATGAGCAGTTCTTC
CASSLAGFNEQFF
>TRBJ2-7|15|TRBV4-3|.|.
TGCGCCAGCAGCCAAGAATGGGGCGGAAGCTACGAGCAGTACTTC
CASSQEWGGSYEQYF
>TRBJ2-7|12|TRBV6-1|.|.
TGTGCCAGCAGTCAGGGGTCATACGAGCAGTACTTC
CASSQGSYEQYF
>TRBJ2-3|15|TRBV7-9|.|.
TGTGCCAGCACTTGGGGGCGGGTGAGCACAGATACGCAGTATTTT
CASTWGRVSTDTQYF
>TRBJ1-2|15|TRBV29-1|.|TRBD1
TGCAGCGTTAATCAACGACAGGGGGATAACTATGGCTACACCTTC
CSVNQRQGDNYGYTF
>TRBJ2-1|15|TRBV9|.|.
TGTGCCAGCAGCGTAGCGGGGGGCCCATGGAATGAGCAGTTCTTC
CASSVAGGPWNEQFF
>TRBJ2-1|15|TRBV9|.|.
TGTGCCAGCAGCGTCGGGGGGCTCTCCTACAATGAGCAGTTCTTC
CASSVGGLSYNEQFF
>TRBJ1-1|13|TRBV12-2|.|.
TGTGCAAGTCGCTTAGAGGACTGCACTGAAGCTTTCTTT
CASRLEDCTEAFF
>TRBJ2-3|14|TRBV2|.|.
TGTGCCAGCAGTGGAGTCGTCACCACAGATACGCAGTATTTT
CASSGVVTTDTQYF
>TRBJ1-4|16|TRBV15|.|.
TGTGCCACCAGCCCCCTTCAGGGCGCAACTAATGAAAAACTGTTTTTT
CATSPLQGATNEKLFF
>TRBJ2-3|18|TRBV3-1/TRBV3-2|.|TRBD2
TGTGCCAGCAGCCAAGATTTTCGGCGGGGGGGCTACACAGATACGCAGTATTTT
CASSQDFRRGGYTDTQYF
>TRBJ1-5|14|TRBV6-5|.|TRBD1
TGTGCCAGCAGTCGGACGGACAGGGGTCAGCCCCAGCATTTT
CASSRTDRGQPQHF
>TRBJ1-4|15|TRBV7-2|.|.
TGTGCCAGCAGCTTAGGGGGAGGGGGGCGAGAAAAACTGTTTTTT
CASSLGGGGREKLFF
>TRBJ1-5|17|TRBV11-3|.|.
TGTGCCAGCAGCCCCCCCCCTCGGCAGGGAAGCAATCAGCCCCAGCATTTT
CASSPPPRQGSNQPQHF
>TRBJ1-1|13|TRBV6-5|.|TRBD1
TGTGCCAGCACCCGACAGGGGAACACTGAAGCTTTCTTT
CASTRQGNTEAFF
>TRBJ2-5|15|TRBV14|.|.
TGTGCCAGCAGCCAAGATTTCAAGGGGATACAGACCCAGTACTTC
CASSQDFKGIQTQYF
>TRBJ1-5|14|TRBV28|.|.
TGTGCCAGCAGGCCAGCAGGGGAGAATCAGCCCCAGCATTTT
CASRPAGENQPQHF
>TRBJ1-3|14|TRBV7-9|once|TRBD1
TGTGCCAGCAGCCCCGGGACAGATGGAGACACCATATATTTT
CASSPGTDGDTIYF
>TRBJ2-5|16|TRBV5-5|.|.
TGTGCCAGCAGCTTCCTTGGCGCCAGGCCCCAAGAGACCCAGTACTTC
CASSFLGARPQETQYF
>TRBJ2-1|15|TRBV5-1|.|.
TGCGCCAGCAGCTTGGACGGGGGTAACTACAATGAGCAGTTCTTC
CASSLDGGNYNEQFF
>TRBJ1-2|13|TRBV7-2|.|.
TGTGCCAGCAGCTGGGGGCAAAGCTATGGCTACACCTTC
CASSWGQSYGYTF
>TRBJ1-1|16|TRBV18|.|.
TGTGCCAGCTCACCCTCAAACCTGCCTAGGAACACTGAAGCTTTCTTT
CASSPSNLPRNTEAFF
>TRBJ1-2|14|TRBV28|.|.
TGTGCCAGCAGTTCAAACAGCATAAACTATGGCTACACCTTC
CASSSNSINYGYTF
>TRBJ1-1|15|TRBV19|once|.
TGTGCCAGTAGTACCTCGACTATCATGAACACTGAAGCTTTCTTT
CASSTSTIMNTEAFF
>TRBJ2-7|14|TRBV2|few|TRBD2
TGTGCCAGCAGCTTGCGGACTAGCGGGACCGAGCAGTACTTC
CASSLRTSGTEQYF
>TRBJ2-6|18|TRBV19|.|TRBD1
TGTGCCAGTAGTAATACCGGGACAGGGACTAAAAGGGCCAACGTCCTGACTTTC
CASSNTGTGTKRANVLTF
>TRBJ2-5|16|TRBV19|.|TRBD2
TGTGCCAGTAGTATTGGAATTAGCGGGGGGGGAGAGACCCAGTACTTC
CASSIGISGGGETQYF
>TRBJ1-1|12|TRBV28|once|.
TGTGCCAGCAGACCAACAGTCACTGAAGCTTTCTTT
CASRPTVTEAFF
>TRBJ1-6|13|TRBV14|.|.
TGTGCCAGCAGCCAAGACCGAGGGGGGGCCCTCCACTTT
CASSQDRGGALHF
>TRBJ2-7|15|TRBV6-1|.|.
TGTGCCAGCAGTGAAGCCTCTGGGGGCCCCTACGAGCAGTACTTC
CASSEASGGPYEQYF
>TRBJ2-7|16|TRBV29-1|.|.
TGCAGCGTCGCCGGACAGCTAAGGGAGAGCTCCTACGAGCAGTACTTC
CSVAGQLRESSYEQYF
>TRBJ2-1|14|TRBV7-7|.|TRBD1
TGTGCCAGCAGCTTAAGGACAGGGGACGGTGAGCAGTTCTTC
CASSLRTGDGEQFF
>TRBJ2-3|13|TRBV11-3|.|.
TGTGCCAGCAGCTCCGGGGTGCAAGGCACGCAGTATTTT
CASSSGVQGTQYF
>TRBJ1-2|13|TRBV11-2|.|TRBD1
TGTGCCAGCAGGCAAGGCAGGGGGCAGAGCTACACCTTC
CASRQGRGQSYTF